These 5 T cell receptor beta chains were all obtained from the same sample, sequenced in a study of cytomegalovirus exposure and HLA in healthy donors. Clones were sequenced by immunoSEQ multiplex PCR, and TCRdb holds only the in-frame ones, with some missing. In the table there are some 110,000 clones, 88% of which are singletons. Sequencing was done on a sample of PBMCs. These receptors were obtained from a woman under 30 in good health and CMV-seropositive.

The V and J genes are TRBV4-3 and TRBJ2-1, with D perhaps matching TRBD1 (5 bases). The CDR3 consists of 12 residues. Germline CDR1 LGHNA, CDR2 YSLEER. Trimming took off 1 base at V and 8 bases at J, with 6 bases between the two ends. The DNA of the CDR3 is TGCGCCAGCAGCCAAGTAGGGGATGAGCAGTTCTTC. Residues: CASSQVGDEQFF.

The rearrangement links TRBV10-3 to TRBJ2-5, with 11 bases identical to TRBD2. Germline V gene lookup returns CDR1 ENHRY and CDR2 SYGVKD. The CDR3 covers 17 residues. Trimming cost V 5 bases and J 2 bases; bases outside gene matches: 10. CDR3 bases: TGTGCCATCAGTTCAGCGGTAGCGGGGGGGCTGCAAGAGACCCAGTACTTC. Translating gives CAISSAVAGGLQETQYF.

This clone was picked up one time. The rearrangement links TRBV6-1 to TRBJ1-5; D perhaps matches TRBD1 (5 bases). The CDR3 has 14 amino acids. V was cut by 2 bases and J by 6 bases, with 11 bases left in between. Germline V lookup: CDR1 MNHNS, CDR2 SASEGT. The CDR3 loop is CASSEFPQGQPQHF. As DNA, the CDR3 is TGTGCCAGCAGTGAATTCCCCCAGGGTCAGCCCCAGCATTTT.

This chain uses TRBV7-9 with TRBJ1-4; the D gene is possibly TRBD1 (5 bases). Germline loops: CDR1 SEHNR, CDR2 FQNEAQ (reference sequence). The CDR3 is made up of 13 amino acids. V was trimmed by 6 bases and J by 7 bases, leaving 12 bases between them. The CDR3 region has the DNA TGTGCCAGCAGGCCGGGGGGGGGTGAAAAACTGTTTTTT. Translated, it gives CASRPGGGEKLFF.

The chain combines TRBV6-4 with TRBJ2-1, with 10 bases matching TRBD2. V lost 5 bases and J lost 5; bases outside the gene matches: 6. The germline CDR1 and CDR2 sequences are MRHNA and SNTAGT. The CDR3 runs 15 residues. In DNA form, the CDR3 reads TGTGCCAGCAGTCCTAGCGGGGGAGATAACAATGAGCAGTTCTTC. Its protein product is CASSPSGGDNNEQFF.